This T cell receptor beta chain derives from a study of response to subunit inactivated influenza vaccine. The study, taken as a whole, reports: Every seasonal influenza vaccination brings in few new T cells, the authors suggested.

Germline CDR1 is SGHRS and CDR2 is YFSETQ. The length of the CDR3 is 21 residues. The V gene end was trimmed by 5 bases and the J gene end by 5 bases; junction bases not matched to a gene: 24. With regard to this clonotype: The target antigen is unknown.

TCRdb re-called the RT-PCR reads with MiXCR, one entry per CDR3 protein. Of 600,000 to 850,000 distinct CDR3 sequences listed, 14% are singletons. The origin of this receptor is a man between 50 and 59 years old who received an inactivated influenza vaccine. The V and J genes are TRBV5-1 and TRBJ2-5; 13 bases are shared with TRBD2. The source material was PBMCs from blood, sampled less than 15 days before vaccination. Written as DNA, the CDR3 is TGCGCCAGCAGAGGCATCCGGACTAGCGGGAGTGAGTCGTTGAGGTCGGAGACCCAGTACTTC. This codes for CASRGIRTSGSESLRSETQYF.